This T cell receptor (beta chain) is from a study of blood T cell repertoires in COVID-19. Study overall: Both acute and convalescent COVID-19 samples were obtained from the United States, Italy and Spain. Sample material is recorded as cDNA or gDNA derived from T cells, B-cell-depleted T cells, or PBMCs.

Trimming cost V 5 bases and J 2 bases; bases outside gene matches: 6. CDR1 is SGHTA, CDR2 FQGNSA, per germline. This CDR3 has 15 residues. Authors' analysis steps: Cell counts per sample came from amplifying reference gene primers. Clones were sequenced by immunoSEQ multiplex PCR, and TCRdb holds only the in-frame ones, with some missing. V, J and clone size were drawn from that table, and D and trimming were deduced from the DNA. The sample lists around 95,000 clones; approximately 80% were seen once. Sequencing input: peripheral blood. This TCR was sampled from a woman in her 70s with acute or convalescent COVID-19. The chain employs TRBV7-2 and TRBJ2-1; 7 bases agree with TRBD2. The CDR3 bases are TGTGCCAGCAGCCGTGCCGGGACTACCTACAATGAGCAGTTCTTC. It translates to CASSRAGTTYNEQFF.